This T cell receptor (beta chain) was retrieved from a study of T cell responses to AZD1222 COVID-19 vaccine. Findings of the study overall: After two AZD1222 doses, spike-specific TCR breadth and depth rose versus day 0. It should be noted that donors were predominantly white British and more often female, and clonal diversity was possibly underestimated. A reported finding is that nearly half of spike-specific TCRs target unmutated variant regions.

This CDR3 contains 13 residues. CDR1 is SGHTA, CDR2 FQGNSA, per germline. Trimming pared 5 bases from V and 1 base from J, leaving 8 bases between. On this clone itself: Its antigen is not identified.

TCRdb's table, derived via immunoSEQ multiplex PCR, lists solely in-frame clones and lacks some. The profile shows 90,000 to 150,000 clones, around 83% of them singletons. The receptor comes from an adult who received the AZD1222 COVID-19 vaccine. Sequenced material: peripheral blood, taken 28 days after the second AZD1222 dose. The chain links TRBV7-2 to TRBJ1-1; D is uncertain. CDR3 residues: CASSLSRNTEAFF. In DNA, the CDR3 is TGTGCCAGCAGCCTTAGTCGGAACACTGAAGCTTTCTTT.